Detailed here is one T cell receptor (beta chain). Despite likely unrecorded immune exposures, the donors were nominally healthy at the time of sampling. The sample is drawn from a study of cytomegalovirus exposure and HLA in healthy donors. Study as a whole: Early release data held around 80 million unique TCRs from HLA-typed donors.

The CDR3 spans 14 residues. The V gene's germline CDR1 is MNHNY and CDR2 SVGAGI (reference sequence). Trimming pared 7 bases from V and 0 bases from J, leaving 10 bases between. The PCR ran on 60 Vbeta and 13 Jbeta primers. Repertoires were generated with immunoSEQ multiplex PCR, while TCRdb's copy carries only in-frame clones and drops some. This listing includes 65,000 to 85,000 clones. The material sequenced was PBMCs. The rearrangement joins TRBV6-6 to TRBJ1-5; TRBD1 might be the D (5 bases). The receptor's source is a female donor in good health and CMV-seropositive. The CDR3 bases are TGTGCCAGCACCGGACACGATAGCAATCAGCCCCAGCATTTT. It yields the protein CASTGHDSNQPQHF.